The clone carrying this T cell receptor beta chain showed up just once. Its antigen is unidentified. The germline V gene has CDR1 SGHTA and CDR2 FQGNSA. CDR3 length: 15 residues. Trimming removed 1 base from V and 15 bases from J; junction bases left unmatched: 15. The sample belongs to a study of cytomegalovirus exposure and HLA in healthy donors. Whole-study context: Genotyping showed roughly 81% of roughly 400 donors falling in the Caucasian-associated ancestry cluster. The study's findings and limits: Previous analysis showed most TCR beta V segments were productive about 87% or about 30% of the time. Associated with cytomegalovirus, according to the listing, were 150 to 200 TCR beta chains.

PCR used 60 Vbeta primers and 13 Jbeta primers. Some clones are missing from TCRdb's copy, which holds only in-frame ones; the method was immunoSEQ multiplex PCR. The sample includes fewer than 90,000 clones, about 74% of them seen just once. The receptor comes from a man aged 25 to 40 in good health and CMV-seronegative. The specimen was PBMCs. The chain carries TRBV7-2 and TRBJ1-5, with 7 bases matching TRBD1. CDR3 nucleotide sequence: TGTGCCAGCAGCTTAGAAGGAGGGGGCGCGGGATCGAGGCATTTT. Its protein product is CASSLEGGGAGSRHF. Full variable domain (remainder filled in from reference TRBV7-2 and TRBJ1-5): GAGVSQSPSNKVTEKGKDVELRCDPISGHTALYWYRQSLGQGLEFLIYFQGNSAPDKSGLPSDRFSAERTGGSVSTLTIQRTQQEDSAVYLCASSLEGGGAGSRHFGDGTRLSIL.